This record covers a single T cell receptor (beta chain). The sample belongs to a study of blood T cells in healthy people across ages. V shed 5 bases, J shed 4 bases, and the junction held 7 bases outside the gene matches. Germline loops: CDR1 SGHAT, CDR2 FQNNGV. The CDR3 covers 15 residues. Primers used in a second PCR of roughly 6 to 11 cycles were a sample-barcoded 5' primer and a J-beta primer mix. Unique molecular identifiers of 12 random nucleotides labeled each cDNA. TCRdb processed the 5' RACE reads anew with MiXCR; each CDR3 protein has one entry. This sample has 650,000 or so distinct CDR3 sequences, with more than 45% found just once.

Sequencing was carried out using blood. The chain uses TRBV11-2 and TRBJ2-3; 9 nucleotides match TRBD2. The sequence was obtained from a woman over 75 in good health. The CDR3 DNA follows: TGTGCCAGCAGCAACCTCGGGACTAGCTCAGATACGCAGTATTTT. Encoded protein: CASSNLGTSSDTQYF.